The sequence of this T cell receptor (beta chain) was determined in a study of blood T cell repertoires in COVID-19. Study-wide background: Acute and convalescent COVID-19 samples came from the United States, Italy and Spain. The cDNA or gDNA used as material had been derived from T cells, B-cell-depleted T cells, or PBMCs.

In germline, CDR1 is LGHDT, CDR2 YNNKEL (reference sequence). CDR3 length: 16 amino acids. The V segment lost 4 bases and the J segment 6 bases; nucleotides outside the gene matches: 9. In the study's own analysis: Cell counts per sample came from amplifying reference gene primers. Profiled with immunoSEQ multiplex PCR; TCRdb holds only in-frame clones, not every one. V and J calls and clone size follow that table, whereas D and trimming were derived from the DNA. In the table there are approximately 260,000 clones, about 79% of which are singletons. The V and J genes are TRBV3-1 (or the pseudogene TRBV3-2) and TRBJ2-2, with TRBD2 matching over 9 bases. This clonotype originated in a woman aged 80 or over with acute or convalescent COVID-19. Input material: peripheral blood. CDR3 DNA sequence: TGTGCCAGCAGCCTCGGACTAGCGAAGGTCGCCGGGGAGCTGTTTTTT. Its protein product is CASSLGLAKVAGELFF.